The clone carrying this T cell receptor beta chain came up once. Germline assignment: CDR1 MNHEY and CDR2 SMNVEV (reference sequence). The CDR3 totals 15 residues. V was shortened by 5 bases and J by 2 bases, with 14 bases between the two germline ends. The table came from immunoSEQ multiplex PCR; TCRdb's copy has only in-frame clones and leaves some out. The table has 65,000 to 95,000 clones, more than 70% seen once. The data stem from a study of OX40 agonist ivuxolimab in advanced cancers. This sequence originates from an adult with an advanced solid tumor such as melanoma, head and neck, liver or kidney cancer. The chain combines TRBV27 with TRBJ2-3, with no clear D. The sequencing used CD4+ or CD8+ T cells sorted from blood, collected in a trial of the OX40 agonist ivuxolimab. CDR3 amino acids: CASSPRHDHTDTQYF. Here the CDR3 DNA reads TGTGCCAGCAGTCCCCGACACGACCACACAGATACGCAGTATTTT.